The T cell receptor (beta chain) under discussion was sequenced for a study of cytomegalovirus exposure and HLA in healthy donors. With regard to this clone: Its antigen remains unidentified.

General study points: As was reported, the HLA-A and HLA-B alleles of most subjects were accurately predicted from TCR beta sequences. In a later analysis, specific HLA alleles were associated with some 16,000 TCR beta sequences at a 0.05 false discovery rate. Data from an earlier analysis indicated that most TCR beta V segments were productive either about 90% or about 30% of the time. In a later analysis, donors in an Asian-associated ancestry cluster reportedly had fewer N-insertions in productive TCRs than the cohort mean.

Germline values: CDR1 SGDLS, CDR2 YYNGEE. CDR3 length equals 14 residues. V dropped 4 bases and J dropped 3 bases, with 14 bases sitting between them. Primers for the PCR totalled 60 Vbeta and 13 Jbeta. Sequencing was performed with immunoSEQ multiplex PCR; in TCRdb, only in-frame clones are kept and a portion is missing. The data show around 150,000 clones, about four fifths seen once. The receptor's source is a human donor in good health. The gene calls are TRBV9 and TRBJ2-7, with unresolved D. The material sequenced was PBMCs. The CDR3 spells CASSPSQEHYEQYF. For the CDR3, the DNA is TGTGCCAGCAGCCCAAGCCAAGAGCACTACGAGCAGTACTTC.